This T cell receptor beta chain stems from a study of cytotoxic CD8 clonotypes in ibrutinib-treated CLL. Study-wide results and limits: Sampling schedules were unmatched across sustained-remission and progressing patients. Age-matched healthy donor levels were exceeded by baseline clonality, which tracked circulating CD8+ T-cell counts.

Per the germline V gene, CDR1 is LNHDA and CDR2 is SQIVND (reference sequence). The CDR3 consists of 13 residues. V lost 6 bases and J lost 3; bases outside the gene matches: 5. On this clone itself: Its antigen is unknown.

Libraries were prepared by immunoSEQ multiplex PCR; TCRdb keeps only in-frame clonotypes and omits some of them. The sample records 95,000 to 100,000 clones, approximately 80% being singletons. About 1.9 micrograms of genomic DNA came from cryopreserved PBMCs for TCR beta libraries. Source: PBMCs, taken after 12 months of ibrutinib treatment. The origin of this receptor is a human donor with chronic lymphocytic leukemia. The chain uses TRBV19 and TRBJ2-7, with 7 bases that match TRBD1. CDR3 region: CASSRQGLYEQYF. The CDR3 DNA reads as TGTGCCAGTAGCAGACAGGGTCTCTACGAGCAGTACTTC.